The entry below describes one T cell receptor beta chain. TCRdb's table, derived via immunoSEQ multiplex PCR, lists solely in-frame clones and lacks some. The sample shows roughly 11,000 clones, approximately 80% of them seen only once. The sample is drawn from a study of T cell changes during pregnancy in multiple sclerosis. The origin of this receptor is a female donor in good health, enrolled as a control in a pregnancy study. The sequencing here drew on CD8+ T cells from peripheral blood mononuclear cells, taken after pregnancy.

CDR3 protein: CASRLGGGGSYNEQFF. The CDR3 DNA follows: TGTGCAAGTCGCTTAGGGGGGGGAGGCTCCTACAATGAGCAGTTCTTC. The rearrangement joins TRBV12-2 to TRBJ2-1; the DNA was not used to check the table's D call, TRBD2. TRBV12-2 is a pseudogene. The CDR3 consists of 16 residues.